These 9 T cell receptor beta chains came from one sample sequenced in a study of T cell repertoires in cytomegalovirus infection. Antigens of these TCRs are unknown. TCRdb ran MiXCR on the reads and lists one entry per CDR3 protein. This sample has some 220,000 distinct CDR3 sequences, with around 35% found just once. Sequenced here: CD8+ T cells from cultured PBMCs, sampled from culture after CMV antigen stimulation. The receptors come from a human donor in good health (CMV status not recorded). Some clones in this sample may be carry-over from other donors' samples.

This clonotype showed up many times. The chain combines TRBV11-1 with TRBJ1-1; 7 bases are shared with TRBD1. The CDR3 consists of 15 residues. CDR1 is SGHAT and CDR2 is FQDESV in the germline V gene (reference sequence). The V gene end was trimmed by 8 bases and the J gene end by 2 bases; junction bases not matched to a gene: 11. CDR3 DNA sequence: TGTGCCAGCTCCGCCTGGGGACAGAGTAACACTGAAGCTTTCTTT. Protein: CASSAWGQSNTEAFF.

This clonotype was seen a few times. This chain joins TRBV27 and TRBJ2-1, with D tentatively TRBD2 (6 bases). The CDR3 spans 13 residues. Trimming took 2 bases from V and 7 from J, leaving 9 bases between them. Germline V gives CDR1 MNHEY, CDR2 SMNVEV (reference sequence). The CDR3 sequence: CASSLTSRNEQFF. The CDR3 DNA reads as TGTGCCAGCAGTTTAACTAGCAGGAATGAGCAGTTCTTC.

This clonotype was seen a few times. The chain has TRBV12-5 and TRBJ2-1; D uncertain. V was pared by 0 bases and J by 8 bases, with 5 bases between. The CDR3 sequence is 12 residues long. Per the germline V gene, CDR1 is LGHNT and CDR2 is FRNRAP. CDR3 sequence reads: CASGLVPHEQFF. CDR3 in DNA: TGTGCTAGTGGTTTGGTACCCCATGAGCAGTTCTTC.

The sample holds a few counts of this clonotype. In DNA, the CDR3 is TGCAGTGCTAGATCGGACAGAAATAGCAATCAGCCCCAGCATTTT. This encodes CSARSDRNSNQPQHF. This sequence joins TRBV20-1 and TRBJ1-5, with a tentative D call TRBD1 (6 bases). The germline V gene has CDR1 DFQATT and CDR2 SNEGSKA (reference sequence). CDR3 length: 15 amino acids. The V end lost 2 bases, the J end lost 0 bases, and 11 bases lay between the germline ends.

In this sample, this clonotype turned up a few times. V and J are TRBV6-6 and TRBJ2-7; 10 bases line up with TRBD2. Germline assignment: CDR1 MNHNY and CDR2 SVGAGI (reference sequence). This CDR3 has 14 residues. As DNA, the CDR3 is TGTACAACAGCGGGGGGGCCAAGCTCCTACGAGCAGTACTTC. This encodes CTTAGGPSSYEQYF.

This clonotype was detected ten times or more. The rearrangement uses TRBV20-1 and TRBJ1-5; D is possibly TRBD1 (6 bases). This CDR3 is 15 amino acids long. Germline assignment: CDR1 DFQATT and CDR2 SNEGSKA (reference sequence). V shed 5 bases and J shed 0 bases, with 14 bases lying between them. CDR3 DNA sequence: TGCAGTGCTGTCCCCGGACAGTATAGCAATCAGCCCCAGCATTTT. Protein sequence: CSAVPGQYSNQPQHF.

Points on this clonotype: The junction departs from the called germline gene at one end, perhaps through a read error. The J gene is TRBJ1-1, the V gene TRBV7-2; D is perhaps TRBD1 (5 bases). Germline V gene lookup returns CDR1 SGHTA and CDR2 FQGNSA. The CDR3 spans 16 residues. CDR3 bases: TGTTCCAGCAGCTTAGATTCTAGGGGAGTGAACACTGAAGCTTTCTTT. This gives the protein CSSSLDSRGVNTEAFF.

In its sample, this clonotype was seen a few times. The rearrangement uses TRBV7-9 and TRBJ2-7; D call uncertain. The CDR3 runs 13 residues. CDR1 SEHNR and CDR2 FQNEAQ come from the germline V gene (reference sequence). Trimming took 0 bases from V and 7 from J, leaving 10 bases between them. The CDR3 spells CASSLASYGEQYF. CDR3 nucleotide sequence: TGTGCCAGCAGCTTAGCCTCGTATGGAGAGCAGTACTTC.

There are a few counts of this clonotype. The chain's CDR3 is CASSSTGLVKETQYF. CDR3 coding DNA: TGTGCCAGCAGCTCTACGGGACTAGTTAAAGAGACCCAGTACTTC. The chain links TRBV7-6 to TRBJ2-5; 8 bases agree with TRBD2. The J segment lost 3 bases and the V segment lost 4 bases, leaving 7 bases of the junction unmatched. Germline V gives CDR1 SGHVS, CDR2 FNYEAQ. The CDR3 consists of 15 residues.